The 29 T cell receptor beta chains below were found in one sample sequenced in a study of Ad26.COV2.S vaccination and SARS-CoV-2 variants. The assay was immunoSEQ multiplex PCR, and TCRdb's table has in-frame clones only and misses some. The top ten clones hold about 7.4% of a sample with approximately 400,000 clones, 83% of them seen once. Treatment in this sample: over 15 received Ad26.COV2.S at low or high dose, single or two shots; roughly five received placebo; per-sample allocation not given. The investigators took samples on day 63 after the first vaccine or placebo injection. The source was peripheral blood, collected in a trial of Ad26.COV2.S vaccine versus placebo. These receptors were collected from a person between 18 and 65 years old who received the Ad26.COV2.S COVID-19 vaccine or a placebo.

In its sample, this clone was seen a few times. The DNA of the CDR3 is TGTGCCAGCAGTCATGACGGGCCCCAGCATTTT. Its protein product is CASSHDGPQHF. V is TRBV12-3 or TRBV12-4 and J is TRBJ1-5, with D unresolved. The CDR3 has 11 amino acids. Trimming took 5 bases from V and 9 from J, leaving 8 bases between them.

The chain links TRBV6-5 to TRBJ1-2, with TRBD1 matching 7 bases. After removal of 5 bases from V and 9 bases from J, the junction contained 6 bases not matched to a gene. The CDR3 totals 12 residues. Germline assignment: CDR1 MNHEY and CDR2 SVGAGI. The CDR3 DNA follows: TGTGCCAGCAGTCCTGACAGGGTTAGCTACACCTTC. It is translated as CASSPDRVSYTF.

This clone was detected only a few times. The chain employs TRBV6-1 and TRBJ1-6, with D perhaps TRBD1 (6 bases). The CDR3 length is 15 residues. Germline loops: CDR1 MNHNS, CDR2 SASEGT. With 3 bases removed from V and 7 bases from J, the gap between germline ends came to 13 bases. The CDR3 loop is CASSEDSRDNSPLHF. As DNA, the CDR3 is TGTGCCAGCAGTGAGGACAGCCGAGACAATTCACCCCTCCACTTT.

The chain links TRBV2 to TRBJ2-1; D remains ambiguous. The length of the CDR3 is 12 residues. V lost 4 bases to trimming and J lost 4 bases, with 5 bases between them. Germline lookup yields CDR1 SNHLY and CDR2 FYNNEI. CDR3 in amino acids: CASSGQYNEQFF. CDR3 nucleotides: TGTGCCAGCAGTGGCCAGTACAATGAGCAGTTCTTC.

V and J are TRBV9 and TRBJ2-1, with 13 nucleotides matching TRBD2. The CDR3 contains 16 residues. V was clipped by 3 bases and J by 10 bases; unmatched bases: 10. The germline V gene has CDR1 SGDLS and CDR2 YYNGEE. CDR3: CASSGVTSGGAGEQFF. The CDR3 DNA follows: TGTGCCAGCAGCGGAGTTACTAGCGGGGGGGCCGGCGAGCAGTTCTTC. The full variable domain, in which reference TRBV9 and TRBJ2-1 provide the parts outside the CDR3, is DSGVTQTPKHLITATGQRVTLRCSPRSGDLSVYWYQQSLDQGLQFLIQYYNGEERAKGNILERFSAQQFPDLHSELNLSSLELGDSALYFCASSGVTSGGAGEQFFGPGTRLTVL.

J is TRBJ1-5 and V is TRBV19; D not resolved. This CDR3 comprises 13 residues. Germline V gene sequence: CDR1 LNHDA, CDR2 SQIVND (reference sequence). V was trimmed by 4 bases and J by 0 bases, leaving 4 bases between them. The CDR3 is CASSKDSNQPQHF. The CDR3 nucleotides read TGTGCCAGTAGTAAAGATAGCAATCAGCCCCAGCATTTT.

V is TRBV5-5 and J is TRBJ2-1, with D unclear. V was cut by 0 bases and J by 3 bases, with 10 bases left in between. The CDR3 covers 15 residues. Germline lookup yields CDR1 SGHKS and CDR2 YYEKEE (reference sequence). Here the CDR3 reads CASSLDGTNYNEQFF. In nucleotides, the CDR3 is TGTGCCAGCAGCTTGGATGGTACCAACTACAATGAGCAGTTCTTC.

The CDR3, as DNA: TGTGCCAGCTCCCCAAACCAAGGAGGGTTTGCCTACGAGCAGTACTTC. Its protein product is CASSPNQGGFAYEQYF. V gene TRBV18 combines with J gene TRBJ2-7; D may be TRBD2 (6 bases). Germline CDR1 is KGHSH and CDR2 is LQKENI. CDR3 length: 16 residues. The V end lost 6 bases, the J end lost 2 bases, and 20 bases lay between the germline ends. The full variable domain, its missing parts supplied by reference TRBV18 and TRBJ2-7, is NAGVMQNPRHLVRRRGQEARLRCSPMKGHSHVYWYRQLPEEGLKFMVYLQKENIIDESGMPKERFSAEFPKEGPSILRIQQVVRGDSAAYFCASSPNQGGFAYEQYFGPGTRLTVT.

The rearrangement links TRBV10-3 to TRBJ1-3; no clear D gene. This CDR3 has 16 amino acids. Trimming cost V 0 bases and J 1 base, with 10 bases left between them. In germline, CDR1 is ENHRY, CDR2 SYGVKD. The CDR3: CAISESITRSGNTIYF. CDR3 DNA: TGTGCCATCAGTGAGTCGATCACGCGGTCTGGAAACACCATATATTTT.

This clone came up once. The chain carries TRBV7-7 and TRBJ2-5; 7 bases agree with TRBD2. V was pared by 7 bases and J by 5 bases, with 10 bases of the junction left unmatched. The germline V gene encodes CDR1 SSHAT and CDR2 FNYEAQ (reference sequence). The CDR3 is 14 residues long. The CDR3 DNA sequence: TGTGCCAGCACCCACGGGGCGGGAGCGGAGACCCAGTACTTC. This encodes CASTHGAGAETQYF. Full variable domain (missing parts from reference TRBV7-7 and TRBJ2-5): GAGVSQSPRYKVTKRGQDVTLRCDPISSHATLYWYQQALGQGPEFLTYFNYEAQPDKSGLPSDRFSAERPEGSISTLTIQRTEQRDSAMYRCASTHGAGAETQYFGPGTRLLVL.

The chain is built from TRBV2 and TRBJ2-5, with D uncertain. CDR1 and CDR2 from the germline V gene are SNHLY and FYNNEI. The V and J ends lost 3 bases and 0 bases respectively, with 11 bases between them. The CDR3 spans 15 residues. The CDR3 protein is CASSDRWGYQETQYF. As DNA, the CDR3 is TGTGCCAGCAGTGATAGGTGGGGATACCAAGAGACCCAGTACTTC.

On this clone itself: Within the sample, other DNA sequences also encode this same CDR3. V is TRBV11-1 and J is TRBJ2-3; no reliable D call. Trimming pared 5 bases from V and 3 bases from J, leaving 9 bases between. The CDR3 is made up of 13 amino acids. In germline, CDR1 is SGHAT, CDR2 FQDESV (reference sequence). CDR3 in amino acids: CASSLGETDTQYF. CDR3 coding DNA: TGTGCCAGCAGCCTCGGAGAGACAGATACGCAGTATTTT. Based on the CDR3 plus reference TRBV11-1 and TRBJ2-3, the full variable domain is EAEVAQSPRYKITEKSQAVAFWCDPISGHATLYWYRQILGQGPELLVQFQDESVVDDSQLPKDRFSAERLKGVDSTLKIQPAELGDSAMYLCASSLGETDTQYFGPGTRLTVL.

The rearrangement uses TRBV21-1 and TRBJ1-3. TRBV21-1 corresponds to a pseudogene. The CDR3 is 13 amino acids. The CDR3 sequence is CAIWVPSGNTIYF. CDR3 sequence (DNA): TGTGCCATCTGGGTACCCTCTGGAAACACCATATATTTT.

The V call is TRBV7-8, the J call TRBJ2-5; perhaps TRBD2 as D (6 bases). In germline, CDR1 is SGHVS, CDR2 FQNEAQ. This CDR3 region has 15 residues. The germline V and J ends were trimmed by 3 bases and 1 base, with 12 bases remaining between them. The CDR3 DNA is TGTGCCAGCAGCTTTTCTCGGGGGAGCCAAGAGACCCAGTACTTC. This sequence encodes CASSFSRGSQETQYF. The entire variable domain, with the rest obtained from reference TRBV7-8 and TRBJ2-5, is as follows: GAGVSQSPRYKVAKRGQDVALRCDPISGHVSLFWYQQALGQGPEFLTYFQNEAQLDKSGLPSDRFFAERPEGSVSTLKIQRTQQEDSAVYLCASSFSRGSQETQYFGPGTRLLVL.

The chain employs TRBV4-3 and TRBJ2-3, with 9 bases lining up with TRBD2. Looked up from germline, CDR1 is LGHNA and CDR2 is YSLEER. The CDR3 length is 18 residues. V trimming: 0 bases; J trimming: 4 bases; junction bases outside the gene matches: 11. The CDR3 protein is CASSQEGQEAGGADTQYF. In DNA form, the CDR3 reads TGCGCCAGCAGCCAAGAAGGGCAAGAAGCGGGGGGAGCAGATACGCAGTATTTT.

The chain employs TRBV9 and TRBJ2-3, with D maybe TRBD2 (6 bases). CDR1 is SGDLS, CDR2 YYNGEE, per germline. The CDR3 covers 17 residues. Trimming removed 0 bases from V and 3 bases from J, with 17 bases in between. This chain's CDR3 is CASSVGEVRVGTDTQYF. For the CDR3, the DNA is TGTGCCAGCAGCGTAGGGGAGGTCAGGGTTGGGACAGATACGCAGTATTTT.

The CDR3 reads CASSYTTGPYEQYF. CDR3 in DNA: TGTGCCAGTAGCTACACCACAGGGCCCTACGAGCAGTACTTC. The V gene is TRBV19, the J gene TRBJ2-7, with a weak D call TRBD1 (6 bases). V lost 6 bases to trimming and J lost 2 bases, with 14 bases between them. The CDR3 is 14 amino acids. The germline V gene has CDR1 LNHDA and CDR2 SQIVND (reference sequence).

This rearrangement joins TRBV12-5 to TRBJ2-1, with D tentatively TRBD1 (5 bases). From germline, CDR1 is LGHNT and CDR2 FRNRAP. The CDR3 is 15 amino acids. Trimming took off 1 base at V and 1 base at J, with 8 bases between the two ends. This CDR3 reads CASGLGGRSYNEQFF. The CDR3 region has the DNA TGTGCTAGTGGTTTGGGGGGCCGGTCCTACAATGAGCAGTTCTTC.

This chain uses TRBV5-1 with TRBJ2-1; 11 bases fit TRBD2. The V and J ends lost 4 bases and 2 bases, in that order; junction bases with no gene match: 2. Germline V lookup: CDR1 SGHRS, CDR2 YFSETQ. This CDR3 region has 15 residues. Here the CDR3 reads CASSLTSGTYNEQFF. CDR3 in DNA: TGCGCCAGCAGCCTGACTAGCGGGACCTACAATGAGCAGTTCTTC. The variable domain in full, completed from reference TRBV5-1 and TRBJ2-1, reads KAGVTQTPRYLIKTRGQQVTLSCSPISGHRSVSWYQQTPGQGLQFLFEYFSETQRNKGNFPGRFSGRQFSNSRSEMNVSTLELGDSALYLCASSLTSGTYNEQFFGPGTRLTVL.

This clone was seen only a few times. The V gene is TRBV27, the J gene TRBJ2-2; 7 bases are shared with TRBD2. This CDR3 spans 15 amino acids. The germline V gene encodes CDR1 MNHEY and CDR2 SMNVEV (reference sequence). Germline trimming cut 7 bases from V and 5 bases from J; bases unmatched to any gene: 10. The CDR3 DNA reads TGTGCCAGCACCATTCTAGCGGAGGGAACCGGGGAGCTGTTTTTT. This encodes CASTILAEGTGELFF.

The chain couples TRBV19 to TRBJ1-5; D call uncertain. The CDR3 has 15 residues. The germline V gene encodes CDR1 LNHDA and CDR2 SQIVND (reference sequence). Trimming removed 6 bases at V and 0 bases at J, with 12 bases between. The CDR3 nucleotides read TGTGCCAGTAGGAGGGCAGTTAATAGCAATCAGCCCCAGCATTTT. This gives the protein CASRRAVNSNQPQHF.

The chain employs TRBV3-1 (or the pseudogene TRBV3-2) and TRBJ1-4; tentatively, D is TRBD1 (5 bases). The V gene's germline CDR1 is LGHDT and CDR2 YNNKEL (reference sequence). The CDR3 is 13 residues long. The V and J ends lost 3 bases and 8 bases respectively, with 10 bases between them. For the CDR3, the DNA is TGTGCCAGCAGCCAGGGACCCCCGGAAAAACTGTTTTTT. Its protein product is CASSQGPPEKLFF.

The chain recombines TRBV5-1 with TRBJ2-5, with 7 bases fitting TRBD2. The CDR3 consists of 15 residues. The V segment lost 9 bases and the J segment 5 bases; nucleotides outside the gene matches: 16. Germline V gene data show CDR1 as SGHRS and CDR2 as YFSETQ. The DNA for the CDR3 is TGCGCCACTTCCCCCGGAGCGGGATTGAGGGAGACCCAGTACTTC. It is translated as CATSPGAGLRETQYF.

This chain links TRBV5-5 with TRBJ2-5, with D maybe TRBD1 (6 bases). This CDR3 has 14 residues. V was shortened by 2 bases and J by 3 bases, with 11 bases between the two germline ends. CDR1 is SGHKS, CDR2 YYEKEE, per germline (reference sequence). In nucleotides, the CDR3 is TGTGCCAGCAGCTTTGGACAGAACGAAGAGACCCAGTACTTC. It codes for CASSFGQNEETQYF.

V gene TRBV7-2 combines with J gene TRBJ2-5; D uncertain. CDR1 is SGHTA, CDR2 FQGNSA, per germline. The ends were cut back, 1 base at V and 5 bases at J, with 8 bases in the middle. The CDR3 loop spans 13 amino acids. The CDR3 loop is CASSLGLRETQYF. The CDR3 DNA sequence: TGTGCCAGCAGCTTAGGCCTTAGGGAGACCCAGTACTTC.

The chain has TRBV24-1 and TRBJ1-1, with 7 bases that match TRBD1. Germline values: CDR1 KGHDR, CDR2 SFDVKD. V shed 4 bases and J 5 bases; nucleotides not matched to a gene: 3. CDR3 size: 13 residues. As DNA, the CDR3 is TGTGCCACCAGTGAGGCAGGGGGAACTGAAGCTTTCTTT. Translated, it gives CATSEAGGTEAFF.

The V gene is TRBV11-3, the J gene TRBJ2-1; 9 nucleotides match TRBD2. Trimming cost V 1 base and J 4 bases; bases outside gene matches: 2. CDR3 length: 15 amino acids. CDR1 is SGHNT, CDR2 YENEEA, per germline. The CDR3 DNA sequence: TGTGCCAGCAGCTTAGGGCTAGCGGGATACAATGAGCAGTTCTTC. It codes for CASSLGLAGYNEQFF.

V gene TRBV6-4 combines with J gene TRBJ2-1; 10 nucleotides match TRBD1. CDR1 is MRHNA and CDR2 is SNTAGT in the germline V gene. CDR3 length: 13 residues. Trimming cost V 3 bases and J 9 bases; bases outside gene matches: 2. CDR3 sequence reads: CASSEDRGGEQFF. The DNA for the CDR3 is TGTGCCAGCAGTGAGGACAGGGGGGGTGAGCAGTTCTTC.

This rearrangement joins TRBV2 to TRBJ2-5; the D is unclear. Germline V gene lookup returns CDR1 SNHLY and CDR2 FYNNEI. The CDR3 is made up of 14 amino acids. V was shortened by 2 bases and J by 1 base, with 8 bases between the two germline ends. The DNA for the CDR3 is TGTGCCAGCAGTGAATACAGCTCCCAAGAGACCCAGTACTTC. Its translation: CASSEYSSQETQYF.